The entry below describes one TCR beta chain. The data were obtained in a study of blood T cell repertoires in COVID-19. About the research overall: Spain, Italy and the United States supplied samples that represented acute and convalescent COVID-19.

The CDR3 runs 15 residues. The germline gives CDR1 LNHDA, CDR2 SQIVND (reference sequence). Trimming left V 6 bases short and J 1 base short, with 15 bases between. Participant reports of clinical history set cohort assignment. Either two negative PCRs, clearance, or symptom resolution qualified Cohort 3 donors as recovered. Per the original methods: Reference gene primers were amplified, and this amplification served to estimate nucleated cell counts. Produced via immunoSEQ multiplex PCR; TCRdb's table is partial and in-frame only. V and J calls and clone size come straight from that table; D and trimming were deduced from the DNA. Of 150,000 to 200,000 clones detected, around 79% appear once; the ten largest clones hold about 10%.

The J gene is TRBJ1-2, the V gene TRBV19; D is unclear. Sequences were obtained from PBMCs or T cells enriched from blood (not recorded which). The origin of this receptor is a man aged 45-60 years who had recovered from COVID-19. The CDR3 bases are TGTGCCAGTAGCCACCCGGACGGGAATAACTATGGCTACACCTTC. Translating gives CASSHPDGNNYGYTF.